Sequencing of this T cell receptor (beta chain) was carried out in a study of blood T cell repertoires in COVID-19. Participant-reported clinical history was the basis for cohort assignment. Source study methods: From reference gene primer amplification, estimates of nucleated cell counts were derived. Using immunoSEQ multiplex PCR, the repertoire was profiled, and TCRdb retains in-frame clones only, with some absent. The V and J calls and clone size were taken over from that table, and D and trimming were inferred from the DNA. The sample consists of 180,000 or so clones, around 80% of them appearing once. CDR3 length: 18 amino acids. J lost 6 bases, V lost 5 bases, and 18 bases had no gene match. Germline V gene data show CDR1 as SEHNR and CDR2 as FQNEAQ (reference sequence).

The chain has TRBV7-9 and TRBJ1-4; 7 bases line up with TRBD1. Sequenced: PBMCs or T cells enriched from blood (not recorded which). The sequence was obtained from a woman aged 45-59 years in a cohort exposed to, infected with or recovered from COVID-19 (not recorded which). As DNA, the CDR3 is TGTGCCAGCAGCCGTAGTAGGGGAATAGACAGGGACGATGAAAAACTGTTTTTT. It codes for CASSRSRGIDRDDEKLFF.